One and the same sample provided the 2 T cell receptor beta chains below, sequenced in a study of graft-versus-host responses after intestinal transplantation. The antigens for these receptors are not known. Repertoires were generated with immunoSEQ multiplex PCR, while TCRdb's copy carries only in-frame clones and drops some. Found here are tens of thousands of clones, roughly 90% of them singletons; the top ten hold around 0.53%. Sequencing used unstimulated CD8+ T cells sorted from spleen or lymph node cells, obtained before intestinal transplant. These receptors originate from a human donor who received an intestinal transplant.

The genes are TRBV6-5 and TRBJ2-5, with a weak D call TRBD1 (5 bases). The CDR3 runs 14 residues. Germline V lookup: CDR1 MNHEY, CDR2 SVGAGI. V was shortened by 2 bases and J by 5 bases, with 12 bases between the two germline ends. CDR3 sequence: CASSYLDSRETQYF. For the CDR3, the DNA is TGTGCCAGCAGTTACCTCGACAGTCGCGAGACCCAGTACTTC.

The chain recombines TRBV19 with TRBJ2-7; TRBD1 matches 9 bases. J gave up 2 bases and V 7 bases, and 6 bases lay outside the gene matches. The CDR3 is 14 residues long. The germline V gene encodes CDR1 LNHDA and CDR2 SQIVND (reference sequence). The CDR3 bases are TGTGCCAGTACCCCGGGACAGGGAGCCTACGAGCAGTACTTC. It encodes CASTPGQGAYEQYF.